The 4 T cell receptor beta chains below all came from one sample that was sequenced in a study of control samples from healthy donors and cancer patients. Some clones are missing from TCRdb's copy, which holds only in-frame ones; the method was immunoSEQ multiplex PCR. This sample carries roughly 95,000 clones, 92% of them seen once, and the ten largest clones take around 3%. Material for sequencing was blood. The receptors come from a human donor in good health. The donor label of this sample is uncertain.

The chain links TRBV10-3 to TRBJ1-1; TRBD1 agrees at 8 bases. Germline lookup yields CDR1 ENHRY and CDR2 SYGVKD. The CDR3 is 15 amino acids. The trim removed 2 bases at V and 4 bases at J, leaving 6 bases unmatched. CDR3 DNA sequence: TGTGCCATCAGTGAGGCAGGGGGCGCGGTCACTGAAGCTTTCTTT. The encoded protein is CAISEAGGAVTEAFF.

The chain joins TRBV27 to TRBJ1-1; no firm D call. This CDR3 comprises 12 residues. V gave up 6 bases and J gave up 7 bases, with 12 bases separating them. Germline CDR1 reads MNHEY; CDR2 reads SMNVEV (reference sequence). The CDR3 DNA reads TGTGCCAGCAGCAGTCACCTCAATGAAGCTTTCTTT. Its translation: CASSSHLNEAFF.

The chain joins TRBV2 to TRBJ1-1; D remains unclear. The germline V and J ends were trimmed by 4 bases and 4 bases, with 16 bases remaining between them. This CDR3 is built from 15 residues. Germline V lookup: CDR1 SNHLY, CDR2 FYNNEI. The CDR3 bases are TGTGCCAGCAGTGTGGGCCGAGCATGGGGCACTGAAGCTTTCTTT. The encoded protein is CASSVGRAWGTEAFF.

In this sample, this clone turned up once. The genes are TRBV28 and TRBJ2-7, with 9 bases that match TRBD1. The CDR3 contains 14 residues. Unmatched junction bases numbered 5, after V lost 6 bases and J lost 2 bases. Germline loops: CDR1 MDHEN, CDR2 SYDVKM. The CDR3 region is CASRFGDRAYEQYF. Written as DNA, the CDR3 is TGTGCCAGCAGGTTTGGGGACAGGGCCTACGAGCAGTACTTC.